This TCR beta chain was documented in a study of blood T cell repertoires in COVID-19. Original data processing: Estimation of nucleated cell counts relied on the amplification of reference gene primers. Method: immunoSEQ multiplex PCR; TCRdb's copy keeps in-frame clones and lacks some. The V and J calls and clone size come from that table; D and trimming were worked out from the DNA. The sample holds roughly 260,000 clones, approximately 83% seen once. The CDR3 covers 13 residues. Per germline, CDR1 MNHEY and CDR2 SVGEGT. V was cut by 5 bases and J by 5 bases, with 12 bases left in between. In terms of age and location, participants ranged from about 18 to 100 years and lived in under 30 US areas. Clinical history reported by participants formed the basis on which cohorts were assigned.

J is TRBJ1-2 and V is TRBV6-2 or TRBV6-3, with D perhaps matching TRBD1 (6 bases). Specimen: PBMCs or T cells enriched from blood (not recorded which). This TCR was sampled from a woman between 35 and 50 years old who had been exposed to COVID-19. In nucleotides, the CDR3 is TGTGCCAGCAGTACAGGGACATATTATGGCTACACCTTC. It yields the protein CASSTGTYYGYTF.